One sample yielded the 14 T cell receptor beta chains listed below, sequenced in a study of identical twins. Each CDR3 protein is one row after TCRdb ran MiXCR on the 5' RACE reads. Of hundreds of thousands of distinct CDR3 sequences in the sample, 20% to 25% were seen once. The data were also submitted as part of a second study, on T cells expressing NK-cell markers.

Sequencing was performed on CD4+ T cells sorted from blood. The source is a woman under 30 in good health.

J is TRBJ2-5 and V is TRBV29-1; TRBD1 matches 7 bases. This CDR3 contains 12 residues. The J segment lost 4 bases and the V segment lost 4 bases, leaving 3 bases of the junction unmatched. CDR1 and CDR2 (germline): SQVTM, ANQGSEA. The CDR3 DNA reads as TGCAGCGTTGGGGGACAGCTAGAGACCCAGTACTTC. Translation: CSVGGQLETQYF.

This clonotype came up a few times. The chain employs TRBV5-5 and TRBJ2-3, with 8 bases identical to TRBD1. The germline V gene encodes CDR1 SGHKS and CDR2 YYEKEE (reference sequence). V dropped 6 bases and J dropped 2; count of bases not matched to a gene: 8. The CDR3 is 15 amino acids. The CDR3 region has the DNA TGTGCCAGCATCCGGACAGGGAGTTTCACAGATACGCAGTATTTT. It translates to CASIRTGSFTDTQYF.

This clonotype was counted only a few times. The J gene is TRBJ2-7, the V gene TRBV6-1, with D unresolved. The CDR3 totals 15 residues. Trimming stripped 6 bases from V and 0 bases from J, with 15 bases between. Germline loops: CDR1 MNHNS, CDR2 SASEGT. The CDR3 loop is CASRLGPNLSYEQYF. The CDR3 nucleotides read TGTGCCAGCAGGCTAGGTCCGAACCTCTCCTACGAGCAGTACTTC.

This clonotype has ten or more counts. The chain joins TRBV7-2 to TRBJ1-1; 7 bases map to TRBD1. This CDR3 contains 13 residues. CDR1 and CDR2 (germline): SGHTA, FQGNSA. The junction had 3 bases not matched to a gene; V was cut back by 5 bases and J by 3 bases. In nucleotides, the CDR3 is TGTGCCAGCAGCCTGACAGGGTACACTGAAGCTTTCTTT. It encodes CASSLTGYTEAFF.

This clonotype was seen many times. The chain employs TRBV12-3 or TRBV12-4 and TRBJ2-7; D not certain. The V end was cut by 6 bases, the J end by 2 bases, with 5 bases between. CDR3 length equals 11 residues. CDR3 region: CASRVTYEQYF. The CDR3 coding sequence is TGTGCCAGCAGAGTTACCTACGAGCAGTACTTC.

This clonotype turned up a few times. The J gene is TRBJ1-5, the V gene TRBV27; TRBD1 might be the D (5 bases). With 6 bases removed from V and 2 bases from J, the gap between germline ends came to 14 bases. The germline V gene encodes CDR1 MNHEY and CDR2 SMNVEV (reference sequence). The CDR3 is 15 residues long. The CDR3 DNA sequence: TGTGCCAGCAGCCCTGGGGCGGGGGGCAATCAGCCCCAGCATTTT. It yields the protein CASSPGAGGNQPQHF.

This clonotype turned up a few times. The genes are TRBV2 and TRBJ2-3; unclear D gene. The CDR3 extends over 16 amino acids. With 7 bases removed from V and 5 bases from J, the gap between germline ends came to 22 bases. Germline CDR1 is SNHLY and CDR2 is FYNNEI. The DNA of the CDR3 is TGTGCCAGCATCCTTGGCCCTAGGCGTCTGAGAGATACGCAGTATTTT. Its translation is CASILGPRRLRDTQYF.

CDR3 nucleotide sequence: TGCAGTGCTACCCCCTTCATGGGTGGATTCGGTGAGCAGTTCTTC. It translates to CSATPFMGGFGEQFF. The chain is built from TRBV20-1 and TRBJ2-1; unclear D gene. V lost 4 bases and J 9 bases, leaving 22 bases between the germline ends. The CDR3 covers 15 residues. CDR1 and CDR2 (germline): DFQATT, SNEGSKA (reference sequence).

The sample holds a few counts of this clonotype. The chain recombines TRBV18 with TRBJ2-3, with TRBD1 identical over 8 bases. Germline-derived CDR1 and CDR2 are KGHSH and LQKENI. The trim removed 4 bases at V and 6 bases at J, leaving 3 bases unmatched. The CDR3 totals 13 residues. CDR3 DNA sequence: TGTGCCAGCTCACAGACAGGGGCCGATACGCAGTATTTT. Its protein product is CASSQTGADTQYF.

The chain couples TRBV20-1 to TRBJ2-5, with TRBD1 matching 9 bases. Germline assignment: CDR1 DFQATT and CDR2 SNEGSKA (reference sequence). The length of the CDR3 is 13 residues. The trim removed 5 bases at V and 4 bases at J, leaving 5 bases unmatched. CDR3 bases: TGCAGTGCTTACAGGGGGCCATCAGAGACCCAGTACTTC. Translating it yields CSAYRGPSETQYF.

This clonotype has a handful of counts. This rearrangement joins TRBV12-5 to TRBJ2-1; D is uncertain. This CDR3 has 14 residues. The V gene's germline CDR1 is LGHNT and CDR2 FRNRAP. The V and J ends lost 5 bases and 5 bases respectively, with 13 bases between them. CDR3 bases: TGTGCTAGTGGTCCCCTGAGCCGACACAATGAGCAGTTCTTC. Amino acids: CASGPLSRHNEQFF.

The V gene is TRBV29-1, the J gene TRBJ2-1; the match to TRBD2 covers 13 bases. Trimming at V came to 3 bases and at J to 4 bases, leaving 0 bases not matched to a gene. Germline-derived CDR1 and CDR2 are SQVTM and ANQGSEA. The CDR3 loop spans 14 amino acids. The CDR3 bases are TGCAGCGTTGAGGGACTAGCGGGATACAATGAGCAGTTCTTC. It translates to CSVEGLAGYNEQFF.

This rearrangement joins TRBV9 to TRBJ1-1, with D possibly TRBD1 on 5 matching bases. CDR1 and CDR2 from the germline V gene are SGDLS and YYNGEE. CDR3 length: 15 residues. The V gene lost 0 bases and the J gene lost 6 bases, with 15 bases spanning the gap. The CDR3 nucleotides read TGTGCCAGCAGCGTAGGTCAGGGTAGGACGCCTGAAGCTTTCTTT. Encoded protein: CASSVGQGRTPEAFF.

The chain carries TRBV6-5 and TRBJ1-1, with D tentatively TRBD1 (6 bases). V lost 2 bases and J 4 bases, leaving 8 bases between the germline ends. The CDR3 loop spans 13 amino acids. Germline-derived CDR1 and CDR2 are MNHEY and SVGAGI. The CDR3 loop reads CASSYQGSTEAFF. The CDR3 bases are TGTGCCAGCAGTTACCAGGGGTCCACTGAAGCTTTCTTT.